The 2 T cell receptor beta chains below were found in one sample sequenced in a study of cytomegalovirus exposure and HLA in healthy donors. The PCR had 60 Vbeta and 13 Jbeta primers. Generated by immunoSEQ multiplex PCR, the TCRdb table keeps only in-frame clones and is missing some. This table has about 160,000 clones, roughly 80% appearing once. The material sequenced was PBMCs. The receptors come from a female donor in good health and CMV-seronegative.

The chain combines TRBV30 with TRBJ2-1; 10 bases line up with TRBD2. Per germline, CDR1 GTSNPN and CDR2 SVGIG (reference sequence). After removal of 3 bases from V and 1 base from J, the junction contained 9 bases not matched to a gene. The CDR3 sequence is 17 residues long. In DNA form, the CDR3 reads TGTGCCTGGAGGGGGTCGACTAGCGGGCCGTCCTACAATGAGCAGTTCTTC. This codes for CAWRGSTSGPSYNEQFF.

This clone has just one count. The CDR3, as DNA: TGTGCCAGCAGCTTTGGTGGGAGGACCTCCTACAATGAGCAGTTCTTC. Amino acids: CASSFGGRTSYNEQFF. The genes are TRBV5-6 and TRBJ2-1, with D maybe TRBD2 (6 bases). The germline gives CDR1 SGHDT, CDR2 YYEEEE. CDR3 length equals 16 residues. V lost 2 bases and J lost 0, with 12 bases in between.